This T cell receptor beta chain was sequenced for a study of control samples from healthy donors and cancer patients. This table comes from immunoSEQ multiplex PCR, and its TCRdb copy is limited to in-frame clones, with some not included. The sample carries 75,000 to 95,000 clones, 84% recorded once. Per germline, CDR1 GTSNPN and CDR2 SVGIG (reference sequence). This CDR3 contains 16 residues. With 1 base clipped from V and 0 bases from J, the junction kept 6 bases outside the gene matches. This clone has just one count. This TCR derives from a man between 70 and 80 years old with lung cancer. The V gene is TRBV30, the J gene TRBJ2-1; 7 bases align to TRBD1. The sequencing input was PBMCs. CDR3 protein: CAWSGPGQSSYNEQFF. CDR3 coding DNA: TGTGCCTGGAGTGGACCGGGACAGAGCTCCTACAATGAGCAGTTCTTC. The full variable domain, its missing parts supplied by reference TRBV30 and TRBJ2-1, is SQTIHQWPATLVQPVGSPLSLECTVEGTSNPNLYWYRQAAGRGLQLLFYSVGIGQISSEVPQNLSASRPQDRQFILSSKKLLLSDSGFYLCAWSGPGQSSYNEQFFGPGTRLTVL.